Following are 6 T cell receptor beta chains from one sample sequenced in a study of blood T cell repertoires in COVID-19. The protocol was immunoSEQ multiplex PCR, while the TCRdb copy is restricted to in-frame clones and leaves out a portion. In the table there are more than 350,000 clones, 70% to 90% of which are singletons. The sample was PBMCs or T cells enriched from blood (not recorded which). These receptors were taken from a young woman who had been exposed to COVID-19.

This chain uses TRBV5-8 with TRBJ2-7, with D perhaps TRBD1 (7 bases). V was pared by 4 bases and J by 4 bases, with 21 bases between. The CDR3 length is 16 residues. In germline, CDR1 is SGHTS, CDR2 YDEGEE. For the CDR3, the DNA is TGTGCCAGCAGCCAAGGAACAGGGGAGGCTATGTACGAGCAGTACTTC. Residues: CASSQGTGEAMYEQYF. Full variable domain (rest looked up from reference TRBV5-8 and TRBJ2-7): EAGVTQSPTHLIKTRGQQATLRCSPISGHTSVYWYQQALGLGLQFLLWYDEGEERNRGNFPPRFSGRQFPNYSSELNVNALELEDSALYLCASSQGTGEAMYEQYFGPGTRLTVT.

The chain employs TRBV4-2 and TRBJ2-1; 7 bases map to TRBD2. The CDR3 is made up of 13 amino acids. V shed 5 bases, J shed 7 bases, and the junction held 5 bases outside the gene matches. Germline V CDR1 and CDR2: LGHNA, YNFKEQ. This chain's CDR3 is CASSYSGLNEQFF. CDR3 in DNA: TGTGCCAGCAGCTATAGCGGGCTTAATGAGCAGTTCTTC.

V and J are TRBV12-3 or TRBV12-4 and TRBJ1-3; no firm D call. This CDR3 region has 13 residues. V lost 5 bases and J lost 0, with 5 bases in between. As DNA, the CDR3 is TGTGCCAGCAGTGACAACTCTGGAAACACCATATATTTT. Its translation is CASSDNSGNTIYF.

This clone came up a few times. V and J are TRBV27 and TRBJ1-3; D not resolved. CDR1 and CDR2 (germline): MNHEY, SMNVEV (reference sequence). Trimming cost V 8 bases and J 8 bases, with 10 bases left between them. This CDR3 region has 11 residues. CDR3 loop: CASPLRYTIYF. In DNA form, the CDR3 reads TGTGCCAGCCCGTTACGGTACACCATATATTTT.

This chain connects TRBV5-1 to TRBJ2-3, with 9 bases lining up with TRBD2. In germline, CDR1 is SGHRS, CDR2 YFSETQ. V dropped 4 bases and J dropped 4; count of bases not matched to a gene: 10. This CDR3 has 16 residues. The CDR3 region has the DNA TGCGCCAGCAGCCTAGGGACTAGCAGGATGTCAGATACGCAGTATTTT. The encoded protein is CASSLGTSRMSDTQYF. Full variable domain (remainder filled in from reference TRBV5-1 and TRBJ2-3): KAGVTQTPRYLIKTRGQQVTLSCSPISGHRSVSWYQQTPGQGLQFLFEYFSETQRNKGNFPGRFSGRQFSNSRSEMNVSTLELGDSALYLCASSLGTSRMSDTQYFGPGTRLTVL.

The chain carries TRBV7-2 and TRBJ2-1; TRBD2 agrees at 11 bases. The CDR3 totals 15 residues. J was trimmed by 6 bases and V by 5 bases; bases with no gene match: 6. Germline-derived CDR1 and CDR2 are SGHTA and FQGNSA. The CDR3: CASSQLAGVRNEQFF. Written as DNA, the CDR3 is TGTGCCAGCAGCCAACTAGCGGGAGTTCGCAATGAGCAGTTCTTC.